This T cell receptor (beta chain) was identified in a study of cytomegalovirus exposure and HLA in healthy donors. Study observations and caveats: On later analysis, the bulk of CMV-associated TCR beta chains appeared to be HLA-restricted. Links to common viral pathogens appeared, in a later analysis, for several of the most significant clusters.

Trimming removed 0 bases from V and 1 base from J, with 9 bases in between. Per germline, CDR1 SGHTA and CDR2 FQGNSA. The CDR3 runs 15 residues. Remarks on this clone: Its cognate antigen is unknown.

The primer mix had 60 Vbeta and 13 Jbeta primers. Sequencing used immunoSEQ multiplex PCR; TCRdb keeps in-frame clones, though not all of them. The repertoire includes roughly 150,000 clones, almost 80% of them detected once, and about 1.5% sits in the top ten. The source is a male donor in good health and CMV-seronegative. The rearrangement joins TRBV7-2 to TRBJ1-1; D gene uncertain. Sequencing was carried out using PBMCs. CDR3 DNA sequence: TGTGCCAGCAGCTTAGCGCGGGCCCAGAACACTGAAGCTTTCTTT. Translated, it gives CASSLARAQNTEAFF.